This entry is about one T cell receptor (beta chain). Antigen: not known. Sorted-subset replicate PCR reactions were performed with about 200 ng DNA, corresponding to 30,000 to 35,000 T cell genomes. TCRdb keeps only in-frame clones here, not all; method: immunoSEQ multiplex PCR. This sample carries about 1.5 million clones, about 98% of them seen once, and the ten largest clones take about 0.45%. These data are taken from a study of shared clonotypes between healthy human individuals. Study outcomes and limitations: Generally, naive subsets (rather than memory subsets) showed larger estimated richness.

Germline CDR1 and CDR2: SGDLS and YYNGEE. The V gene end was trimmed by 4 bases and the J gene end by 0 bases; junction bases not matched to a gene: 3. This CDR3 region has 15 residues. The sequencing sample was made of naive CD4+ T cells sorted from blood. Described subset: CD45RA+ positively selected. The V call is TRBV9, the J call TRBJ2-1; TRBD2 matches 8 bases. The source of this sequence is a man in his thirties or forties in good health. CDR3: CASSFSGDSYNEQFF. The CDR3 bases are TGTGCCAGCAGCTTTAGCGGGGACTCCTACAATGAGCAGTTCTTC.